Listed below are T cell receptor beta chains from one sample, sequenced in a study of shared clonotypes between healthy human individuals. Some clones are missing from TCRdb's copy, which holds only in-frame ones; the method was immunoSEQ multiplex PCR. The sample lists 2 million to 2.5 million clones; 85% to 95% were seen once. Sequenced input: naive CD4+ T cells from PBMCs. The receptors come from a man aged 18 to 35 in good health. Some clones in this sample may be carry-over from other donors' samples. CDR3s include the opening cysteine and the closing phenylalanine or tryptophan. D genes are given only for firm matches. Rows may omit the clone size; those that give it use once, few, many or a size class.

V,D,size,length,J,DNA,CDR3
TRBV11-2,-,-,14,TRBJ1-1,TGTGCCAGCAGCTCCAAGGGGAGGGGCACTGAAGCTTTCTTT,CASSSKGRGTEAFF
TRBV9,-,-,17,TRBJ2-2,TGTGCCAGCAGCCAGGGAGGGGGAGCGCCGGCAAGCGGGGAGCTGTTTTTT,CASSQGGGAPASGELFF
TRBV6-5,-,-,13,TRBJ2-5,TGTGCCAGCAGACCCCCGGGCGGGGTTAAGCAGTACTTC,CASRPPGGVKQYF
TRBV4-2,TRBD2,once,17,TRBJ2-1,TGTGCCAGCAGCCAAGTCGGGACTAGCGGGAGTATCAATGAGCAGTTCTTC,CASSQVGTSGSINEQFF
TRBV11-2,TRBD2,-,17,TRBJ2-3,TGTGCCAGCAGCTTAGGGAGACTAGCGGGAAGCACAGATACGCAGTATTTT,CASSLGRLAGSTDTQYF
TRBV28,-,-,13,TRBJ2-5,TGTGCCAGCAGGGCTGATGAGAGGGGGACCCAGTACTTC,CASRADERGTQYF
TRBV28,-,-,14,TRBJ2-5,TGTGCCAGCAGTCTTGACACAAGCCAAGAGACCCAGTACTTC,CASSLDTSQETQYF
TRBV27,TRBD2,-,17,TRBJ2-1,TGTGCCAGCAGTCCCTCGATGGTTGGACTAGCGGGCAATGAGCAGTTCTTC,CASSPSMVGLAGNEQFF
TRBV18,TRBD1,-,14,TRBJ2-7,TGTGCCAGCACGTCGTGGGACAGGGGGTCCGAGCAGTACTTC,CASTSWDRGSEQYF
TRBV19,-,-,16,TRBJ1-3,TGTGCCAGTAACCCCAGGGATGGGTACCAGAGCCACCGAATATATTTT,CASNPRDGYQSHRIYF
TRBV7-9,-,-,14,TRBJ2-1,TGTGCCAGCAGCTTCCAAGGTGGTACAAATGAGCAGTTCTTC,CASSFQGGTNEQFF
TRBV4-1,-,-,14,TRBJ2-5,TGCGCCAGCAGCGCCAGGGCTTTACAAGAGACCCAGTACTTC,CASSARALQETQYF